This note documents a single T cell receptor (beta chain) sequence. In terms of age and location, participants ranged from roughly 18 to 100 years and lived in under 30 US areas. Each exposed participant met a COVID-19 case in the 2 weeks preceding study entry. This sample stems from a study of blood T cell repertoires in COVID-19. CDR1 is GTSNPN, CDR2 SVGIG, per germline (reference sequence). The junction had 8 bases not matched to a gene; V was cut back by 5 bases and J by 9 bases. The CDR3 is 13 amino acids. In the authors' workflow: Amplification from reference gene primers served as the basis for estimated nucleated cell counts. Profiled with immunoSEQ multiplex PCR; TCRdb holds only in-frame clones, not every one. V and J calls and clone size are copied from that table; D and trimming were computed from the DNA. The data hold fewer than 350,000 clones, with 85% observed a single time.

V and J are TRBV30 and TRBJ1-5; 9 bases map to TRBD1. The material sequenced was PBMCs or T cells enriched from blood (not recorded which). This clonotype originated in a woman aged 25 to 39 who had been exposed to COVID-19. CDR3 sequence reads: CAWEDRGSPPQHF. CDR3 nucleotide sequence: TGTGCCTGGGAGGACAGGGGAAGTCCGCCCCAGCATTTT.